These 7 T cell receptor beta chains were all obtained from the same sample, sequenced in a study of CD8 T cells in Susac syndrome (dated by TCRdb to about 2019). Libraries were constructed by the immunoSEQ multiplex PCR assay. RNA was extracted using the RNeasy kit, and roughly 0.45 to 1 microgram was reverse transcribed with random hexamers. In-frame beta chains were kept once TCRdb had trimmed the public reads at Q25 with fastp and called clones with MiXCR. Rows merge per CDR3 protein into single entries with the most common DNA and genes. The sample profile shows about 280,000 distinct CDR3 sequences; approximately 84% of them were found once. Together, the top ten hold approximately 0.12% of the sample. Specimen: CD8+ T cells from PBMCs. The receptors derive from a human donor with multiple sclerosis.

This clonotype was counted between two and nine times. The chain recombines TRBV6-1 with TRBJ1-5; 8 bases map to TRBD1. The V gene's germline CDR1 is MNHNS and CDR2 SASEGT. The CDR3 consists of 15 residues. Germline trimming cut 6 bases from V and 6 bases from J; bases unmatched to any gene: 10. The CDR3 region has the DNA TGTGCCAGCAGCCGCGACAGGGGTTTTAGTCAGCCCCAGCATTTT. This translates into CASSRDRGFSQPQHF.

This chain joins TRBV27 and TRBJ2-3; 10 bases fit TRBD2. Germline trimming cut 5 bases from V and 3 bases from J; bases unmatched to any gene: 8. The germline V gene encodes CDR1 MNHEY and CDR2 SMNVEV (reference sequence). The CDR3 extends over 16 amino acids. The CDR3 sequence is CASSRRKTSGTDTQYF. CDR3 sequence (DNA): TGTGCCAGCAGTAGAAGGAAGACTAGCGGGACAGATACGCAGTATTTT.

The genes are TRBV27 and TRBJ2-3, with 10 bases identical to TRBD2. CDR1 and CDR2 (germline): MNHEY, SMNVEV (reference sequence). This CDR3 contains 14 residues. The V segment lost 7 bases and the J segment 2 bases; nucleotides outside the gene matches: 3. CDR3 amino acids: CASNSGGFTDTQYF. Here the CDR3 DNA reads TGTGCCAGCAATAGCGGGGGGTTCACAGATACGCAGTATTTT.

The chain is built from TRBV4-1 and TRBJ2-3; no reliable D call. The CDR3 is 14 residues long. The germline V and J ends were trimmed by 3 bases and 0 bases, with 7 bases remaining between them. Per germline, CDR1 MGHRA and CDR2 YSYEKL. The CDR3 loop reads CASSHGRSTDTQYF. Written as DNA, the CDR3 is TGCGCCAGCAGCCACGGGCGGAGCACAGATACGCAGTATTTT.

The chain joins TRBV9 to TRBJ2-5; 8 bases line up with TRBD2. This CDR3 spans 14 amino acids. Trimming removed 3 bases from V and 3 bases from J; junction bases left unmatched: 4. CDR1 SGDLS and CDR2 YYNGEE come from the germline V gene. The CDR3 sequence is CASSGSGKEETQYF. In DNA, the CDR3 is TGTGCCAGCAGCGGTAGCGGGAAGGAAGAGACCCAGTACTTC.

The chain combines TRBV12-3 or TRBV12-4 with TRBJ2-7; possibly TRBD2 for D (5 bases). The CDR3 is 12 amino acids. V was clipped by 3 bases and J by 6 bases, with 9 bases between them. The CDR3 reads CASSLMGSEQYF. CDR3 DNA: TGTGCCAGCAGTTTGATGGGGAGCGAGCAGTACTTC.

This chain uses TRBV5-1 with TRBJ2-7, with 7 bases identical to TRBD1. The J segment lost 2 bases and the V segment lost 3 bases, leaving 8 bases of the junction unmatched. CDR1 and CDR2 from the germline V gene are SGHRS and YFSETQ. CDR3 length: 15 residues. CDR3 nucleotides: TGCGCCAGCAGCTCCGGGACAGTCTACCCCTACGAGCAGTACTTC. Translation: CASSSGTVYPYEQYF.